Following are 22 T cell receptor beta chains from one sample sequenced in a study of vaccination and CD4 T cells after COVID-19. The Oncomine TCR Beta short-read assay generated sequence data from the DNA of cultured CD4+ T cells. TCRdb ran MiXCR on the PCR reads and lists one entry per CDR3 protein. The sample shows under 10,000 distinct CDR3 sequences, around a fifth of them seen only once. No cognate antigen is known for these TCRs. This sample's treatment: roughly 11-day PBMC culture with coronavirus spike peptide pools or control peptides (ViraFEST assay). Sequences were derived from CD4+ T cells from blood, cultured in vitro, sampled after SARS-CoV-2 vaccination. The source is a human donor who had recovered from COVID-19.

To note about this clonotype: This sequence may be a read error, since a much larger clone differs from it by one base. This rearrangement joins TRBV15 to TRBJ2-7, with unresolved D. From germline, CDR1 is LNHNV and CDR2 YYDKDF (reference sequence). This CDR3 has 14 residues. The CDR3 coding sequence is TGTGCCACCAGCAGAGCCGGCGGCTCCTACGGGCAGTACTTC. Protein sequence: CATSRAGGSYGQYF.

V gene TRBV28 combines with J gene TRBJ2-5; TRBD2 aligns across 9 bases. There are 14 residues in the CDR3. V trimming: 5 bases; J trimming: 6 bases; junction bases outside the gene matches: 7. Germline-derived CDR1 and CDR2 are MDHEN and SYDVKM. The CDR3 DNA sequence: TGTGCCAGCAGTCGCGGGGGGGCCCAGAAGACCCAGTACTTC. This encodes CASSRGGAQKTQYF.

This clonotype showed up just a few times. V usage is TRBV7-9 and J usage is TRBJ2-7, with 10 positions matching TRBD1. There are 14 residues in the CDR3. Unmatched junction bases numbered 9, after V lost 5 bases and J lost 8 bases. CDR1 SEHNR and CDR2 FQNEAQ come from the germline V gene (reference sequence). The CDR3 DNA is TGTGCCAGCAGCCCGCCGGGACAGGGGAGCAAGCAGTACTTC. As protein: CASSPPGQGSKQYF.

This clonotype is medium-sized. The chain has TRBV20-1 and TRBJ2-2; a weak D match, TRBD1 (6 bases). The CDR3 loop spans 14 amino acids. CDR1 is DFQATT and CDR2 is SNEGSKA in the germline V gene (reference sequence). Trimming removed 3 bases at V and 1 base at J, with 9 bases between. The CDR3 sequence: CSARMTGNTGELFF. Here the CDR3 DNA reads TGCAGTGCTAGGATGACAGGGAACACCGGGGAGCTGTTTTTT.

CDR3 nucleotide sequence: TGCGCCAGCAGCCAAGAGATTCCGGGACAGGGCGGCTACGAGCAGTACTTC. It translates to CASSQEIPGQGGYEQYF. The chain uses TRBV4-3 and TRBJ2-7, with 9 bases lining up with TRBD1. Trimming removed 0 bases from V and 3 bases from J; junction bases left unmatched: 9. This CDR3 region has 17 residues. Germline V gene lookup returns CDR1 LGHNA and CDR2 YSLEER.

By proportion, this clonotype is medium-sized. The chain links TRBV6-2 or TRBV6-3 to TRBJ2-3, with 13 positions matching TRBD2. Germline V gene sequence: CDR1 MNHEY, CDR2 SVGEGT. This CDR3 region has 12 residues. Trimming removed 6 bases from V and 13 bases from J; junction bases left unmatched: 4. This chain's CDR3 is CASRSTSGGEYF. The CDR3 DNA follows: TGTGCCAGCAGATCAACTAGCGGGGGGGAGTATTTT.

A few counts support this clonotype. CDR3 sequence: CASTWTGGLYEQYF. The CDR3, as DNA: TGTGCCAGCACCTGGACAGGGGGGCTCTACGAGCAGTACTTC. The V call is TRBV6-2 or TRBV6-3, the J call TRBJ2-7; 10 nucleotides line up with TRBD1. The CDR3 runs to 14 residues. CDR1 and CDR2 from the germline V gene are MNHEY and SVGEGT. J lost 3 bases, V lost 7 bases, and 6 bases had no gene match.

The J gene is TRBJ2-3, the V gene TRBV20-1, with 13 bases lining up with TRBD2. This CDR3 is 15 amino acids long. V trimming: 6 bases; J trimming: 5 bases; junction bases outside the gene matches: 8. In germline, CDR1 is DFQATT, CDR2 SNEGSKA (reference sequence). CDR3 protein: CSAGLAGASGDTQYF. CDR3 nucleotides: TGCAGTGCCGGACTAGCGGGAGCGTCCGGAGATACGCAGTATTTT.

This clonotype is medium-sized by share. The chain joins TRBV20-1 to TRBJ1-5; the D is unclear. Germline assignment: CDR1 DFQATT and CDR2 SNEGSKA (reference sequence). V lost 0 bases to trimming and J lost 13 bases, with 16 bases between them. This CDR3 comprises 13 residues. The CDR3 coding sequence is TGCAGTGCTAGAGATCCCAGTACTCTCAGGCAGCATTTT. Translating gives CSARDPSTLRQHF.

This clonotype showed up just once. The chain links TRBV5-6 to TRBJ1-6, with no clear D. V lost 0 bases and J lost 0, with 7 bases in between. Germline V lookup: CDR1 SGHDT, CDR2 YYEEEE. This CDR3 spans 16 amino acids. The CDR3 nucleotides read TGTGCCAGCAGCTTGGCCGGCAGCTCCTATAATTCACCCCTCCACTTT. It translates to CASSLAGSSYNSPLHF.

V usage is TRBV6-5 and J usage is TRBJ2-1; the match to TRBD2 covers 10 bases. Germline V gene data show CDR1 as MNHEY and CDR2 as SVGAGI. The CDR3 length is 17 residues. V was pared by 4 bases and J by 7 bases, with 13 bases of the junction left unmatched. DNA for the CDR3: TGTGCCAGCAGTTCCCTCAGGACCAGCGGGAGGGCAAATGAGCAGTTCTTC. Amino acid sequence: CASSSLRTSGRANEQFF.

Comment on this clonotype: This could be a read error, since a much larger clone is one nucleotide away. V and J are TRBV20-1 and TRBJ2-3; TRBD1 aligns across 9 bases. CDR1 is DFQATT, CDR2 SNEGSKA, per germline (reference sequence). The length of the CDR3 is 15 residues. Trimming removed 5 bases from V and 1 base from J; junction bases left unmatched: 7. CDR3 in amino acids: CSAEQGARCTDTQYF. CDR3 nucleotides: TGCAGTGCTGAACAGGGGGCGCGATGCACAGATACGCAGTATTTT.

This clonotype is labeled medium-sized. This sequence joins TRBV20-1 and TRBJ1-2; 9 positions agree with TRBD1. This CDR3 has 15 residues. From germline, CDR1 is DFQATT and CDR2 SNEGSKA (reference sequence). J was trimmed by 4 bases and V by 6 bases; bases with no gene match: 12. CDR3 protein: CSADTGQGLSYGYTF. The CDR3 nucleotides read TGCAGTGCCGATACGGGACAGGGTCTATCCTATGGCTACACCTTC.

In its sample, this clonotype was seen a few times. The J gene is TRBJ2-7, the V gene TRBV28, with D possibly called TRBD1 or TRBD2 (5 bases each). This CDR3 contains 18 residues. The germline V gene encodes CDR1 MDHEN and CDR2 SYDVKM. Trimming stripped 4 bases from V and 1 base from J, with 23 bases between. The CDR3, as DNA: TGTGCCAGCAGTTCCCCCTTAAGGATCGGGGACCGATCCTACGAGCAGTACTTC. Its protein is CASSSPLRIGDRSYEQYF.

This clonotype is classed as medium-sized. The chain couples TRBV27 to TRBJ2-7; 12 bases line up with TRBD2. Trimming removed 4 bases from V and 0 bases from J; junction bases left unmatched: 4. CDR3 length: 16 residues. Germline values: CDR1 MNHEY, CDR2 SMNVEV (reference sequence). CDR3 nucleotides: TGTGCCAGCAGTTCCTTGACTAGCGGGAGCTCCTACGAGCAGTACTTC. Translation gives CASSSLTSGSSYEQYF.

The rearrangement links TRBV27 to TRBJ1-6, with 8 nucleotides matching TRBD1. The junction had 11 bases not matched to a gene; V was cut back by 5 bases and J by 8 bases. The CDR3 loop spans 16 amino acids. Germline V gene lookup returns CDR1 MNHEY and CDR2 SMNVEV (reference sequence). Written as DNA, the CDR3 is TGTGCCAGCAGTCAGCTGACAGGGGCCCATCATTCACCCCTCCACTTT. Protein product: CASSQLTGAHHSPLHF.

This clonotype was seen more than once but under ten times. The V call is TRBV6-2 or TRBV6-3, the J call TRBJ2-5, with no clear D. CDR1 and CDR2 from the germline V gene are MNHEY and SVGEGT. The CDR3 loop spans 14 amino acids. V gave up 4 bases and J gave up 5 bases, with 14 bases separating them. This chain's CDR3 is CASSWGLITETQYF. CDR3 nucleotide sequence: TGTGCCAGCAGTTGGGGATTAATCACGGAGACCCAGTACTTC.

By its share, this clonotype is medium-sized. V is TRBV28 and J is TRBJ2-5; 9 nucleotides agree with TRBD1. Germline lookup yields CDR1 MDHEN and CDR2 SYDVKM. This CDR3 region has 16 residues. The V segment lost 1 base and the J segment 5 bases; nucleotides outside the gene matches: 8. DNA of the CDR3: TGTGCCAGCAGTTTATCCACCCCGGGACAGGGTGAGACCCAGTACTTC. Residues: CASSLSTPGQGETQYF.

The chain recombines TRBV4-1 with TRBJ2-7, with a weak D call TRBD1 (6 bases). Per germline, CDR1 MGHRA and CDR2 YSYEKL. Trimming removed 1 base from V and 4 bases from J, with 17 bases in between. This CDR3 is built from 16 residues. The CDR3 protein is CASSQATALGAYEQYF. As DNA, the CDR3 is TGCGCCAGCAGCCAAGCCACAGCTTTGGGGGCATACGAGCAGTACTTC.

J is TRBJ2-3 and V is TRBV6-5, with 7 nucleotides matching TRBD2. The CDR3 is made up of 16 amino acids. With V trimmed by 2 bases and J by 1 base, 6 bases remained unmatched. Germline CDR1 MNHEY, CDR2 SVGAGI. CDR3 amino acids: CASSYQGLVGTDTQYF. The CDR3 bases are TGTGCCAGCAGTTACCAAGGACTAGTGGGCACAGATACGCAGTATTTT.

V is TRBV27 and J is TRBJ2-1; 7 bases agree with TRBD1. V lost 7 bases to trimming and J lost 9 bases; unmatched junction nucleotides: 15. The CDR3 totals 15 residues. Germline V lookup: CDR1 MNHEY, CDR2 SMNVEV (reference sequence). The CDR3 DNA reads TGTGCCAGCACCCAAGCGAGGACCACAGGGGCTGAGCAGTTCTTC. Protein: CASTQARTTGAEQFF.

The sample holds a few counts of this clonotype. This chain links TRBV28 with TRBJ2-3, with 11 bases matching TRBD2. Trimming took 6 bases from V and 4 from J; bases not matched to a gene: 6. Germline V gene lookup returns CDR1 MDHEN and CDR2 SYDVKM. The CDR3 totals 15 residues. Here the CDR3 DNA reads TGTGCCAGCAGCGAAGTAGCGGGAGGGCCAGATACGCAGTATTTT. Translating it yields CASSEVAGGPDTQYF.